This T cell receptor beta chain was recorded in a study of blood T cell repertoires in COVID-19. Background on the study: The United States, Italy and Spain provided the acute and convalescent COVID-19 samples. PBMCs, B-cell-depleted T cells, or T cells were the source of the cDNA or gDNA that made up the material.

TCRdb's copy holds only in-frame clones and misses some; the assay was immunoSEQ multiplex PCR. The table shows just over 650,000 clones, with 80% to 90% occurring only once. Trimming pared 3 bases from V and 2 bases from J, leaving 11 bases between. The CDR3 has 14 amino acids. Looked up from germline, CDR1 is MDHEN and CDR2 is SYDVKM. The J gene is TRBJ2-7, the V gene TRBV28; D uncertain. Sequences were obtained from peripheral blood. The TCR was taken from a young woman with acute or convalescent COVID-19. The CDR3 spells CASSLTRGPYEQYF. DNA for the CDR3: TGTGCCAGCAGTTTGACTCGAGGCCCCTACGAGCAGTACTTC.